This is a list of T cell receptor beta chains from one sample in a study of blood T cell repertoires in COVID-19. Only in-frame clones appear in the TCRdb table, and some are missing; sequencing was by immunoSEQ multiplex PCR. The data show under 200,000 clones, under 90% seen once. The sequenced material came from PBMCs or T cells enriched from blood (not recorded which). Receptor source: a man in his fifties or sixties who had recovered from COVID-19. The CDR3 runs from the conserved cysteine through the conserved F or W. The D gene is left open where the match is weak. Rows may omit the clone size; those that give it use once, few, many or a size class.

>TRBD2|TRBV11-3|TRBJ2-3|.
CASSLERRGASSDTQYF
TGTGCCAGCAGCTTAGAGAGGCGGGGGGCGAGTTCAGATACGCAGTATTTT
>.|TRBV7-2|TRBJ1-6|.
CASSPPAGTYNSPLHF
TGTGCCAGCAGCCCTCCGGCGGGTACCTATAATTCACCCCTCCACTTT
>.|TRBV7-9|TRBJ1-2|.
CASSFAGWALNGYTF
TGTGCCAGCAGCTTTGCAGGTTGGGCTCTTAATGGCTACACCTTC
>TRBD1|TRBV19|TRBJ1-6|.
CASSIDGQGASPLHF
TGTGCCAGTAGTATAGATGGACAGGGGGCCTCACCCCTCCACTTT
>.|TRBV2|TRBJ2-1|many
CASTYGGHNEQFF
TGTGCCAGCACCTACGGGGGGCACAATGAGCAGTTCTTC
>.|TRBV7-2|TRBJ1-6|.
CASSPPQGLGSPLHF
TGTGCCAGCAGCCCGCCGCAGGGTTTAGGTTCACCCCTCCACTTT
>.|TRBV5-1|TRBJ1-2|many
CASSFLRGQLYGYTF
TGCGCCAGCAGCTTTTTGCGCGGGCAGCTCTATGGCTACACCTTC
>.|TRBV20-1|TRBJ2-7|.
CSALAIGEQYF
TGCAGTGCCCTAGCGATTGGCGAGCAGTACTTC
>.|TRBV3-1/TRBV3-2|TRBJ1-1|few
CASSRIGDTEAFF
TGTGCCAGCAGCCGAATAGGGGACACTGAAGCTTTCTTT
>.|TRBV29-1|TRBJ2-2|.
CSVEWGDRNTGELFF
TGCAGCGTTGAGTGGGGGGATCGAAACACCGGGGAGCTGTTTTTT
>.|TRBV5-6|TRBJ2-7|once
CASSFGLTTYEQYF
TGTGCCAGCAGCTTCGGTCTTACGACCTACGAGCAGTACTTC
>.|TRBV27|TRBJ2-1|once
CASSWRNEQFF
TGTGCCAGCAGTTGGCGGAATGAGCAGTTCTTC
>.|TRBV7-8|TRBJ1-1|once
CASGVGGDTEAFF
TGTGCCAGCGGAGTCGGGGGAGACACTGAAGCTTTCTTT
>.|TRBV6-5|TRBJ2-5|.
CASSQGKQTQYF
TGTGCCAGCTCCCAGGGAAAACAGACCCAGTACTTC
>.|TRBV12-5|TRBJ1-2|.
CASTNTGRYGYTF
TGTGCTAGTACCAACACGGGGAGATATGGCTACACCTTC
>TRBD1|TRBV6-5|TRBJ1-2|.
CASTQGAVDGYTF
TGTGCCAGTACACAGGGGGCGGTGGATGGCTACACCTTC
>.|TRBV5-4|TRBJ2-7|once
CASSPGEGVEQYF
TGTGCCAGCAGCCCGGGGGAAGGGGTCGAGCAGTACTTC
>.|TRBV7-3|TRBJ1-5|.
CASSPSQVGAPNSNQPQHF
TGTGCCAGCAGCCCGAGTCAGGTGGGGGCGCCTAATAGCAATCAGCCCCAGCATTTT
>TRBD2|TRBV6-5|TRBJ2-3|.
CASSYAGGVDTQYF
TGTGCCAGCAGTTACGCCGGGGGGGTGGATACGCAGTATTTT
>TRBD1|TRBV5-4|TRBJ2-5|.
CASSLVAQGAGETQYF
TGTGCCAGCAGCTTGGTAGCCCAGGGGGCCGGAGAGACCCAGTACTTC
>.|TRBV9|TRBJ2-5|.
CASSPQQGWETQYF
TGTGCCAGCAGCCCCCAACAGGGATGGGAGACCCAGTACTTC
>.|TRBV6-5|TRBJ2-2|.
CASSYSSSGELFF
TGTGCCAGCAGTTACTCGAGTTCCGGGGAGCTGTTTTTT
>.|TRBV9|TRBJ1-2|.
CASSRNYGYTF
TGTGCCAGCAGTCGTAACTATGGCTACACCTTC
>.|TRBV11-2|TRBJ1-3|once
CASSSARGLRNTIYF
TGTGCCAGCAGCTCAGCCAGGGGTCTGAGAAACACCATATATTTT
>.|TRBV9|TRBJ2-3|.
CASSPQQGTADTQYF
TGTGCCAGCAGCCCCCAACAGGGAACGGCAGATACGCAGTATTTT
>.|TRBV3-1/TRBV3-2|TRBJ1-2|.
CASSEEPPGVYGYTF
TGTGCCAGCAGCGAAGAACCCCCCGGGGTCTATGGCTACACCTTC
>.|TRBV14|TRBJ1-1|.
CATSMAENTEAFF
TGTGCCACTTCGATGGCGGAGAACACTGAAGCTTTCTTT
>TRBD1|TRBV29-1|TRBJ2-1|.
CSVELVGQGVDEQFF
TGCAGCGTTGAACTCGTTGGACAGGGTGTGGATGAGCAGTTCTTC
>TRBD1|TRBV18|TRBJ1-5|.
CASSPTGTNQPQHF
TGTGCCAGCTCACCGACAGGGACCAATCAGCCCCAGCATTTT
>TRBD1|TRBV18|TRBJ1-1|.
CASSRGQSNTEAFF
TGTGCCAGCTCACGGGGACAGTCGAACACTGAAGCTTTCTTT
>.|TRBV7-9|TRBJ1-4|.
CASSVQTSNEKLFF
TGTGCCAGCAGCGTCCAGACTTCTAATGAAAAACTGTTTTTT
>.|TRBV11-2|TRBJ2-1|once
CASSLGWQGEQFF
TGTGCCAGCAGCTTAGGATGGCAGGGCGAGCAGTTCTTC
>TRBD1|TRBV28|TRBJ2-3|.
CASSLMGQGAVTDTQYF
TGTGCCAGCAGTTTAATGGGGCAGGGGGCCGTAACAGATACGCAGTATTTT
>.|TRBV5-6|TRBJ1-6|.
CASSLAGLSYNSPLHF
TGTGCCAGCAGCTTGGCAGGGCTCTCCTATAATTCACCCCTCCACTTT
>.|TRBV3-1/TRBV3-2|TRBJ1-2|.
CASTLTGKSNYGYTF
TGTGCCAGCACCCTAACAGGGAAGTCTAACTATGGCTACACCTTC
>TRBD1|TRBV7-2|TRBJ1-3|.
CASSLAPQGATGNTIYF
TGTGCCAGCAGCTTAGCTCCCCAGGGGGCGACTGGAAACACCATATATTTT
>.|TRBV24-1|TRBJ1-4|.
CATSDSTRQGEKLFF
TGTGCCACCAGTGACTCAACCCGGCAGGGTGAAAAACTGTTTTTT
>.|TRBV9|TRBJ1-1|.
CASSVSTGNTEAFF
TGTGCCAGCAGCGTAAGTACGGGGAACACTGAAGCTTTCTTT
>TRBD1|TRBV7-2|TRBJ2-2|.
CASSPPTPGQERGELFF
TGTGCCAGCAGCCCGCCTACGCCGGGACAGGAACGTGGGGAGCTGTTTTTT
>.|TRBV11-2|TRBJ1-5|.
CASSFPEGHRNSNQPQHF
TGTGCCAGCAGCTTCCCGGAGGGCCACCGAAATAGCAATCAGCCCCAACATTTT
>TRBD1|TRBV6-5|TRBJ1-6|.
CANRQGLNSPLHF
TGTGCCAACAGACAGGGGCTTAATTCACCCCTCCACTTT
>TRBD1|TRBV4-1|TRBJ1-1|.
CASSHPQGAITEAFF
TGCGCCAGCAGCCATCCTCAGGGGGCGATCACTGAAGCTTTCTTT
>.|TRBV12-5|TRBJ1-4|.
CASGSTGSSEKLFF
TGTGCTAGTGGTTCTACAGGGTCTAGCGAAAAACTGTTTTTT
>TRBD2|TRBV4-1|TRBJ2-5|.
CASSQDASGGGETQYF
TGCGCCAGCAGCCAAGACGCTAGCGGGGGTGGAGAGACCCAGTACTTC
>.|TRBV3-1/TRBV3-2|TRBJ1-1|.
CASSQTWQGFSAFF
TGTGCCAGCAGCCAAACTTGGCAGGGCTTCTCAGCTTTCTTT
>.|TRBV18|TRBJ2-7|.
CASSPRGRGEQYF
TGTGCCAGCTCACCACGGGGAAGGGGCGAGCAGTACTTC
>TRBD2|TRBV6-6|TRBJ2-5|.
CASRASGGQRQETQYF
TGTGCCAGCAGGGCTAGCGGGGGCCAACGTCAAGAGACCCAGTACTTC
>TRBD1|TRBV24-1|TRBJ1-4|.
CATSDGKTGANEKLFF
TGTGCCACCAGTGACGGAAAGACAGGGGCAAATGAAAAACTGTTTTTT
>TRBD1|TRBV13|TRBJ1-6|.
CASSFGQENSPLHF
TGTGCCAGCAGCTTCGGACAGGAAAATTCACCCCTCCACTTT
>TRBD1|TRBV5-1|TRBJ1-4|.
CASSFKGQNLFF
TGCGCCAGCAGCTTTAAGGGACAGAACCTGTTTTTT
>.|TRBV7-6|TRBJ2-5|.
CASSLGYGNRQETQYF
TGTGCCAGCAGCTTAGGTTACGGTAACAGACAAGAGACCCAGTACTTC
>.|TRBV28|TRBJ2-7|once
CASRLGAHTYEQYF
TGTGCCAGCAGACTGGGGGCCCACACCTACGAGCAGTACTTC
>TRBD1|TRBV19|TRBJ1-5|.
CASSRQGASNQPQHF
TGTGCCAGTAGTAGACAGGGGGCTAGCAATCAGCCCCAGCATTTT
>.|TRBV7-2|TRBJ1-2|.
CASSTRHLNYGYTF
TGTGCCAGCAGCACCCGACACCTTAACTATGGCTACACCTTC